The next 13 T cell receptor beta chains were all read from a single sample in a study of T cell responses to AZD1222 COVID-19 vaccine. Method: immunoSEQ multiplex PCR; TCRdb's copy keeps in-frame clones and lacks some. The sample lists 150,000 to 200,000 clones; over 90% were seen once. Here the sequenced sample was peripheral blood, taken on day 0 of AZD1222 vaccination. These receptors were taken from an adult in good health.

This clone came up a few times. The V gene is TRBV6-2 or TRBV6-3, the J gene TRBJ1-1; possible D gene TRBD1, 5 bases. There are 12 residues in the CDR3. Germline CDR1 reads MNHEY; CDR2 reads SVGEGT. Trimming removed 4 bases at V and 8 bases at J, with 11 bases between. The CDR3 loop reads CASSSPGVEAFF. CDR3 DNA sequence: TGTGCCAGCAGTTCTCCGGGGGTCGAAGCTTTCTTT.

The chain carries TRBV19 and TRBJ2-7; the match to TRBD2 covers 7 bases. V trimming: 6 bases; J trimming: 5 bases; junction bases outside the gene matches: 4. This CDR3 has 12 residues. Germline CDR1 reads LNHDA; CDR2 reads SQIVND (reference sequence). CDR3 nucleotide sequence: TGTGCCAGTAGCCTCGGGAGGAACGAGCAGTACTTC. Its protein product is CASSLGRNEQYF.

The chain is built from TRBV4-1 and TRBJ2-1; 16 bases agree with TRBD2. Germline assignment: CDR1 MGHRA and CDR2 YSYEKL. The CDR3 length is 22 residues. V was clipped by 2 bases and J by 1 base; unmatched bases: 14. The CDR3 protein is CASSQTLLPGLAGGGSYNEQFF. The DNA for the CDR3 is TGCGCCAGCAGCCAAACCCTACTTCCGGGACTAGCGGGAGGGGGGTCCTACAATGAGCAGTTCTTC.

The rearrangement joins TRBV5-6 to TRBJ1-2; 11 bases map to TRBD1. This CDR3 has 15 amino acids. CDR1 SGHDT and CDR2 YYEEEE come from the germline V gene. The ends lost 4 bases at V and 6 bases at J; junction bases unmatched: 8. CDR3 region: CASSDWTGGFNGYTF. The CDR3 bases are TGTGCCAGCAGCGACTGGACAGGGGGCTTTAATGGCTACACCTTC.

The V and J genes are TRBV5-4 and TRBJ1-4; 7 bases are shared with TRBD1. There are 13 residues in the CDR3. The germline V gene has CDR1 SGHNT and CDR2 YYREEE (reference sequence). With 9 bases clipped from V and 3 bases from J, the junction kept 5 bases outside the gene matches. In DNA form, the CDR3 reads TGTGCCACCCGACAGGGATCTAATGAAAAACTGTTTTTT. It codes for CATRQGSNEKLFF.

This chain uses TRBV6-6 with TRBJ2-7; D is perhaps TRBD2 (6 bases). This CDR3 is built from 14 residues. The germline CDR1 and CDR2 sequences are MNHNY and SVGAGI (reference sequence). Trimming pared 2 bases from V and 2 bases from J, leaving 10 bases between. The CDR3 region is CASSYGGATYEQYF. The CDR3 nucleotides are TGTGCCAGCAGTTACGGCGGGGCTACCTACGAGCAGTACTTC.

The chain is built from TRBV12-2 and TRBJ1-5; the table names TRBD1, a call not compared with the DNA. TRBV12-2 is noted as a pseudogene. The CDR3 is made up of 16 amino acids. The CDR3 region is CASRLARQGRNQPQHF. The CDR3 DNA reads TGTGCAAGTCGCTTAGCGCGTCAGGGGCGCAATCAGCCCCAGCATTTT.

In regard to this clone: The sample carries other DNA sequences with the same CDR3. The genes are TRBV5-6 and TRBJ2-7; D assignment may be TRBD1 or TRBD2 (6 bases each). The CDR3 length is 13 residues. Germline CDR1 reads SGHDT; CDR2 reads YYEEEE. Trimming left V 2 bases short and J 3 bases short, with 9 bases between. The CDR3 sequence: CASSLGGGYEQYF. The DNA of the CDR3 is TGTGCCAGCAGCTTAGGGGGAGGCTACGAGCAGTACTTC.

The chain links TRBV6-5 to TRBJ2-7, with 7 bases matching TRBD1. The CDR3 loop spans 16 amino acids. CDR1 is MNHEY, CDR2 SVGAGI, per germline. With V trimmed by 2 bases and J by 1 base, 8 bases remained unmatched. The DNA for the CDR3 is TGTGCCAGCAGTTACGAAGGGGGCCGGAAGTCCTACGAGCAGTACTTC. Translation: CASSYEGGRKSYEQYF.

The chain is built from TRBV30 and TRBJ1-2; 8 bases map to TRBD1. J gave up 4 bases and V 3 bases, and 7 bases lay outside the gene matches. Germline V lookup: CDR1 GTSNPN, CDR2 SVGIG (reference sequence). The CDR3 totals 14 residues. CDR3: CAWSAGQGLYGYTF. The CDR3 DNA sequence: TGTGCCTGGAGCGCTGGACAGGGCCTCTATGGCTACACCTTC.

This rearrangement joins TRBV2 to TRBJ2-3; D remains ambiguous. V shed 9 bases and J shed 6 bases, with 10 bases lying between them. The germline V gene has CDR1 SNHLY and CDR2 FYNNEI. CDR3 length equals 11 residues. The CDR3 bases are TGTGCCAGTAGCACCAAGGATACGCAGTATTTT. This codes for CASSTKDTQYF.

The chain carries TRBV5-6 and TRBJ1-3, with D unresolved. The germline V and J ends were trimmed by 5 bases and 4 bases, with 16 bases remaining between them. CDR3 size: 15 residues. Germline values: CDR1 SGHDT, CDR2 YYEEEE. The CDR3 spells CASSLPRGTGNTIYF. Written as DNA, the CDR3 is TGTGCCAGCAGTCTTCCACGGGGAACGGGAAACACCATATATTTT.

The CDR3 coding sequence is TGTGCCAGCACCACTAGCGGGGGGACCTACGAGCAGTACTTC. Translation: CASTTSGGTYEQYF. This chain uses TRBV6-5 with TRBJ2-7; 12 bases align to TRBD2. Germline loops: CDR1 MNHEY, CDR2 SVGAGI. CDR3 size: 14 residues. V gave up 7 bases and J gave up 2 bases; unmatched junction bases: 3.